A single T cell receptor (beta chain) is shown here with its context. Its antigen is still unknown. TCRdb processed the 5' RACE reads anew with MiXCR; each CDR3 protein has one entry. The sample holds 350,000 or so distinct CDR3 sequences, approximately 10% seen once. The data derive from a study of identical twins. Study outcomes and limitations: Twin pairs' shared out-of-frame alpha sequences were enriched in low generation probability. Because invariant MAIT and iNKT cells could be present, zero-insertion analyses could be partly confounded.

This CDR3 has 13 amino acids. The V end lost 5 bases, the J end lost 0 bases, and 2 bases lay between the germline ends. Per germline, CDR1 ENHRY and CDR2 SYGVKD. The chain links TRBV10-3 to TRBJ2-6; D not certain. This clonotype was sampled from a woman aged 45-65 years in good health. What was sequenced was naive T cells sorted from blood. The CDR3 reads CAISHSGANVLTF. CDR3 coding DNA: TGTGCCATCAGTCACTCTGGGGCCAACGTCCTGACTTTC.